These 25 T cell receptor beta chains were all obtained from the same sample, sequenced in a study of T cell responses to AZD1222 COVID-19 vaccine. Assay: immunoSEQ multiplex PCR; the TCRdb copy retains only in-frame clones and omits some. This table has more than 85,000 clones, 85% to 95% appearing once. Sequenced material: peripheral blood, taken 28 days after the second AZD1222 dose. These receptors were obtained from an adult who received the AZD1222 COVID-19 vaccine.

V gene TRBV4-1 combines with J gene TRBJ2-7; D unclear. CDR3 length: 15 residues. The V end was cut by 1 base, the J end by 3 bases, with 13 bases between. Per germline, CDR1 MGHRA and CDR2 YSYEKL. The CDR3 sequence is CASSQGVRFLYEQYF. In DNA, the CDR3 is TGCGCCAGCAGCCAAGGAGTGAGGTTCCTCTACGAGCAGTACTTC.

The chain uses TRBV19 and TRBJ2-7; 7 bases are shared with TRBD1. The CDR3 length is 14 residues. The trim removed 3 bases at V and 1 base at J, leaving 3 bases unmatched. The germline V gene has CDR1 LNHDA and CDR2 SQIVND (reference sequence). CDR3 sequence reads: CASSINRGSYEQYF. The CDR3 nucleotides read TGTGCCAGTAGTATCAACAGGGGATCCTACGAGCAGTACTTC.

V is TRBV12-5 and J is TRBJ2-1, with 10 bases fitting TRBD1. CDR3 length: 14 residues. Germline V gene data show CDR1 as LGHNT and CDR2 as FRNRAP. The V segment lost 0 bases and the J segment 8 bases; nucleotides outside the gene matches: 1. The CDR3 is CASGLVDRGHEQFF. The CDR3 DNA sequence: TGTGCTAGTGGTTTGGTCGACAGGGGGCATGAGCAGTTCTTC.

The chain joins TRBV15 to TRBJ1-2; possibly TRBD1 for D (6 bases). This CDR3 region has 15 residues. Germline lookup yields CDR1 LNHNV and CDR2 YYDKDF (reference sequence). Deletions cut 0 bases from V and 8 bases from J, with 16 bases between. CDR3 sequence reads: CATSRDFSGADGYTF. The CDR3, as DNA: TGTGCCACCAGCAGAGATTTTTCGGGGGCGGACGGCTACACCTTC.

The genes are TRBV6-5 and TRBJ1-2; 7 nucleotides agree with TRBD1. The CDR3 is 14 residues long. Trimming took 4 bases from V and 0 from J; bases not matched to a gene: 2. Germline CDR1 is MNHEY and CDR2 is SVGAGI. The CDR3 loop is CASSLDRTNYGYTF. DNA of the CDR3: TGTGCCAGCAGTTTGGACAGGACTAACTATGGCTACACCTTC.

This clone appeared a single time. The chain carries TRBV6-5 and TRBJ2-1; 11 bases map to TRBD1. Germline V lookup: CDR1 MNHEY, CDR2 SVGAGI. With V trimmed by 6 bases and J by 4 bases, 2 bases remained unmatched. This CDR3 is built from 14 residues. In nucleotides, the CDR3 is TGTGCCAGCAGAGGGACAGGGGGATACAATGAGCAGTTCTTC. Its protein product is CASRGTGGYNEQFF.

The rearrangement joins TRBV5-4 to TRBJ2-7, with 7 bases aligning to TRBD1. This CDR3 has 15 amino acids. V dropped 4 bases and J dropped 3; count of bases not matched to a gene: 10. Germline lookup yields CDR1 SGHNT and CDR2 YYREEE (reference sequence). The CDR3 nucleotides read TGTGCCAGCAGCCCTTCCGGGACAGAGTTCTACGAGCAGTACTTC. Its protein is CASSPSGTEFYEQYF.

The chain employs TRBV18 and TRBJ1-3; D is possibly TRBD1 (5 bases). Trimming cost V 4 bases and J 3 bases, with 19 bases left between them. This CDR3 spans 17 amino acids. From germline, CDR1 is KGHSH and CDR2 LQKENI. In DNA, the CDR3 is TGTGCCAGCTCACGACTGTGGACAAAAGAAGGTGGAAACACCATATATTTT. As protein: CASSRLWTKEGGNTIYF.

This clone appeared a few times. J is TRBJ1-6 and V is TRBV5-4, with D maybe TRBD1 (6 bases). The germline V gene encodes CDR1 SGHNT and CDR2 YYREEE (reference sequence). V lost 2 bases to trimming and J lost 3 bases, with 12 bases between them. This CDR3 is 16 amino acids long. The CDR3 DNA reads TGTGCCAGCAGCTTTGGGGGGGCGAACTATAATTCACCCCTCCACTTT. This encodes CASSFGGANYNSPLHF.

This chain links TRBV21-1 with TRBJ2-3; the D call in the table, TRBD2, was not verified against the DNA. TRBV21-1 represents a pseudogene. There are 15 residues in the CDR3. The CDR3 DNA follows: TGTGCCAGCAGCAAAGAGGCGGGGGTCTCAGATACGCAGTATTTT. This codes for CASSKEAGVSDTQYF.

The rearrangement uses TRBV4-1 and TRBJ1-4; D unclear. Germline lookup yields CDR1 MGHRA and CDR2 YSYEKL. Trimming cost V 1 base and J 10 bases, with 16 bases left between them. This CDR3 has 15 residues. The CDR3 nucleotides read TGCGCCAGCAGCCAAGCGGGGTCAGTGCTTGGAAAACTGTTTTTT. This gives the protein CASSQAGSVLGKLFF.

This chain joins TRBV5-5 and TRBJ1-2, with D unresolved. Trimming cost V 4 bases and J 4 bases, with 11 bases left between them. Germline CDR1 and CDR2: SGHKS and YYEKEE (reference sequence). This CDR3 spans 13 amino acids. CDR3 DNA: TGTGCCAGCAGCCTTGGAGGCGTCTATGGCTACACCTTC. Translated, it gives CASSLGGVYGYTF.

This chain joins TRBV28 and TRBJ1-5; TRBD1 might be the D (5 bases). Trimming pared 3 bases from V and 6 bases from J, leaving 18 bases between. This CDR3 is built from 16 residues. Germline V lookup: CDR1 MDHEN, CDR2 SYDVKM. CDR3: CASSLGRSIAIQPQHF. The CDR3 region has the DNA TGTGCCAGCAGTTTGGGACGGAGCATAGCAATTCAGCCCCAGCATTTT.

This chain uses TRBV19 with TRBJ1-4; D unclear. The CDR3 is 15 residues long. The V gene's germline CDR1 is LNHDA and CDR2 SQIVND (reference sequence). V was cut by 2 bases and J by 8 bases, with 15 bases left in between. The CDR3 DNA follows: TGTGCCAGTAGTATAAGAAGGGAGATTGGGGAAAAACTGTTTTTT. It specifies CASSIRREIGEKLFF.

The CDR3: CASSPTTDTQYF. For the CDR3, the DNA is TGCGCCAGCAGTCCGACTACGGATACGCAGTATTTT. The gene calls are TRBV10-1 and TRBJ2-3, with D maybe TRBD2 (5 bases). CDR1 and CDR2 from the germline V gene are WNHNN and SYGVQD (reference sequence). The CDR3 is made up of 12 amino acids. The V and J ends lost 5 bases and 6 bases respectively, with 9 bases between them.

The rearrangement links TRBV5-4 to TRBJ1-6, with TRBD1 identical over 7 bases. CDR1 SGHNT and CDR2 YYREEE come from the germline V gene (reference sequence). Trimming removed 4 bases from V and 5 bases from J; junction bases left unmatched: 12. This CDR3 is 17 amino acids long. Here the CDR3 DNA reads TGTGCCAGCAGCCTACCACAGGGGAACGTCAATAATTCACCCCTCCACTTT. Amino acid sequence: CASSLPQGNVNNSPLHF.

The V gene is TRBV10-3, the J gene TRBJ2-3, with 8 bases fitting TRBD2. The CDR3 is made up of 13 amino acids. Per the germline V gene, CDR1 is ENHRY and CDR2 is SYGVKD. The V segment lost 8 bases and the J segment 4 bases; nucleotides outside the gene matches: 5. In DNA form, the CDR3 reads TGTGCCATCGGGCGAGCGGGAGCAGATACGCAGTATTTT. This gives the protein CAIGRAGADTQYF.

CDR3 sequence (DNA): TGTGCCAGCAGCTTCTCAGGGGCCCCAGAGACCCAGTACTTC. This codes for CASSFSGAPETQYF. The V call is TRBV11-2, the J call TRBJ2-5, with D perhaps TRBD1 (6 bases). The V end was cut by 3 bases, the J end by 4 bases, with 12 bases between. CDR3 length: 14 amino acids. CDR1 SGHAT and CDR2 FQNNGV come from the germline V gene.

This chain links TRBV19 with TRBJ2-7, with TRBD1 matching over 8 bases. The CDR3 length is 15 residues. Trimming removed 3 bases from V and 0 bases from J; junction bases left unmatched: 4. Germline CDR1 reads LNHDA; CDR2 reads SQIVND (reference sequence). Written as DNA, the CDR3 is TGTGCCAGTAGTATTCCCGGGACAGGCTCCTACGAGCAGTACTTC. Its protein is CASSIPGTGSYEQYF.

The chain employs TRBV6-5 and TRBJ2-7, with 8 bases aligning to TRBD2. This CDR3 has 14 amino acids. Germline values: CDR1 MNHEY, CDR2 SVGAGI. J gave up 4 bases and V 7 bases, and 9 bases lay outside the gene matches. Here the CDR3 DNA reads TGTGCCAGCACCACACTAGCGGAAACATACGAGCAGTACTTC. Its protein product is CASTTLAETYEQYF.

The chain's CDR3 is CASSDWADLEAFF. DNA for the CDR3: TGTGCCAGCAGTGATTGGGCCGACCTGGAAGCTTTCTTT. The chain is built from TRBV6-1 and TRBJ1-1; D is undetermined. The ends were cut back, 3 bases at V and 8 bases at J, with 13 bases in the middle. Germline V gene sequence: CDR1 MNHNS, CDR2 SASEGT. CDR3 length: 13 amino acids.

This clone was observed a single time. The V and J genes are TRBV2 and TRBJ2-5; 7 nucleotides align to TRBD1. The CDR3 consists of 14 residues. Losses at the gene ends were 6 bases for V and 5 bases for J; bases not matched to a gene: 9. CDR1 is SNHLY, CDR2 FYNNEI, per germline. CDR3 protein: CASRAGTASETQYF. Written as DNA, the CDR3 is TGTGCCAGCAGGGCCGGGACAGCTTCGGAGACCCAGTACTTC. Together with reference TRBV2 and TRBJ2-5, the CDR3 gives the full variable domain: EPEVTQTPSHQVTQMGQEVILRCVPISNHLYFYWYRQILGQKVEFLVSFYNNEISEKSEIFDDQFSVERPDGSNFTLKIRSTKLEDSAMYFCASRAGTASETQYFGPGTRLLVL.

The V gene is TRBV7-9, the J gene TRBJ2-7, with D possibly being TRBD2 (6 bases). The CDR3 is 13 amino acids. Trimming cost V 2 bases and J 6 bases, with 11 bases left between them. Germline V gene data show CDR1 as SEHNR and CDR2 as FQNEAQ (reference sequence). The CDR3 DNA reads as TGTGCCAGCAGCTTAAGACTAGTAGGCGAGCAGTACTTC. It specifies CASSLRLVGEQYF.

The V and J genes are TRBV20-1 and TRBJ2-3, with D uncertain. Trimming shortened V by 3 bases and J by 3 bases, and 13 bases separated the two germline ends. This CDR3 region has 14 residues. The germline CDR1 and CDR2 sequences are DFQATT and SNEGSKA (reference sequence). This CDR3 is CSASINWGTDTQYF. The CDR3 DNA follows: TGCAGTGCTAGTATTAACTGGGGAACAGATACGCAGTATTTT.

The chain uses TRBV6-5 and TRBJ1-5; 7 nucleotides agree with TRBD1. The CDR3 covers 14 residues. Germline CDR1 is MNHEY and CDR2 is SVGAGI. V was clipped by 5 bases and J by 2 bases; unmatched bases: 3. CDR3 coding DNA: TGTGCCAGCAGTAACAGGGGAGGCAATCAGCCCCAGCATTTT. Its protein product is CASSNRGGNQPQHF.